The TCR beta chain under discussion was sequenced for a study of blood T cell repertoires in COVID-19. In the study overall: Italy, Spain and the United States were the sources of the convalescent and acute COVID-19 samples. PBMCs, B-cell-depleted T cells, or T cells provided the cDNA or gDNA that made up the material.

This CDR3 is built from 15 residues. Per germline, CDR1 SGHRS and CDR2 YFSETQ. The ends lost 4 bases at V and 0 bases at J; junction bases unmatched: 7. Study processing details: Quantification of nucleated cells was approximated via reference gene primer amplification. Measured with immunoSEQ multiplex PCR; TCRdb has only the in-frame clones, and not every one. The DNA gave D and trimming, while V, J and clone size come from that table. The table has about 380,000 clones, more than 65% seen once. The chain links TRBV5-1 to TRBJ2-7; the match to TRBD1 covers 7 bases. Material: peripheral blood. This sequence was found in a human donor with acute or convalescent COVID-19. The donor label of this sample is uncertain. The CDR3 loop is CASSHSAGGSYEQYF. The DNA for the CDR3 is TGCGCCAGCAGCCACTCGGCAGGGGGCTCCTACGAGCAGTACTTC.